This TCR beta chain was obtained from a study of T-cell reconstitution after alpha-beta-depleted transplantation in children. Notes on the study in general: Reportedly, roughly two months post-transplant, alpha-beta T cells arose from several hundred expanded graft clones. A year post-transplant, T-cell counts and diversity derived mostly from newly produced T cells.

Unique molecular identifiers tagged the TCRbeta library. TCRdb re-called the PCR reads with MiXCR, one entry per CDR3 protein. In the table there are 81,000 or so distinct CDR3 sequences, roughly 15% of which are singletons. As concerns this clonotype: The antigen is undetermined.

The receptor comes from a male patient between 2 and 10 years old who had a stem cell transplant for acute lymphoblastic leukemia, so the T cells may come from the graft donor. Here the sequenced sample was PBMCs, mostly from graft donor cells, taken 180 days after TCRalphabeta/CD19-depleted stem cell transplant.

As DNA, the CDR3 is TGTGCCAGCAGCCCACGACAGGGGGGAAGAGAAAAACTGTTTTTT. As protein: CASSPRQGGREKLFF. The rearrangement links TRBV7-9 to TRBJ1-4, with 9 nucleotides matching TRBD1. V trimming: 5 bases; J trimming: 8 bases; junction bases outside the gene matches: 9. The CDR3 is made up of 15 amino acids. Germline values: CDR1 SEHNR, CDR2 FQNEAQ (reference sequence).